This TCR beta chain was identified during a study of cytomegalovirus exposure and HLA in healthy donors. This clone appeared a single time. This PCR relied on a set of 60 Vbeta primers and 13 Jbeta primers. Clones were read by immunoSEQ multiplex PCR, and TCRdb kept only the in-frame ones, dropping some. The sample lists about 140,000 clones, under 80% occurring once. This receptor was obtained from a woman in her fifties or sixties in good health and CMV-seropositive. Sequencing was performed on PBMCs.

The CDR3 region is CASSWGGGEAEKLFF. In DNA form, the CDR3 reads TGCGCCAGCAGCTGGGGGGGAGGGGAAGCTGAAAAACTGTTTTTT. The rearrangement uses TRBV5-1 and TRBJ1-4; D possibly corresponds to TRBD1 (5 bases). Germline CDR1 SGHRS, CDR2 YFSETQ. Trimming left V 3 bases short and J 7 bases short, with 16 bases between. The CDR3 is made up of 15 amino acids.